Following are 10 T cell receptor beta chains from one sample sequenced in a study of read filtering for tumor transcriptome and immune sequencing. From about 0.4 ug of RNA, a library with molecular barcoded alpha/delta and beta/gamma adaptors was made. TCRdb ran MiXCR on the reads and lists one entry per CDR3 protein. The sample shows tens of thousands of distinct CDR3 sequences, roughly a fifth of them seen only once. Source material: a population of CD138-negative cells sorted from bone marrow. These receptor sequences come from a donor aged 40 or older with multiple myeloma.

This clonotype came up many times. The chain employs TRBV20-1 and TRBJ1-1; D is perhaps TRBD1 (5 bases). This CDR3 has 11 residues. Per the germline V gene, CDR1 is DFQATT and CDR2 is SNEGSKA (reference sequence). Trimming took off 6 bases at V and 4 bases at J, with 9 bases between the two ends. The CDR3 DNA reads as TGCAGTGCCAGGGTAAGCACTGAAGCTTTCTTT. It is translated as CSARVSTEAFF.

V usage is TRBV28 and J usage is TRBJ1-1; D call uncertain. Trimming took off 7 bases at V and 2 bases at J, with 11 bases between the two ends. This CDR3 contains 13 residues. Germline CDR1 is MDHEN and CDR2 is SYDVKM. CDR3 loop: CASTLGVNTEAFF. The CDR3 coding sequence is TGTGCCAGCACCCTTGGGGTTAACACTGAAGCTTTCTTT.

There are many counts of this clonotype. The chain uses TRBV20-1 and TRBJ2-1, with D unclear. CDR1 and CDR2 (germline): DFQATT, SNEGSKA (reference sequence). Deletions cut 5 bases from V and 10 bases from J, with 15 bases between. This CDR3 has 12 amino acids. CDR3 region: CSAESQSDEQFF. The DNA for the CDR3 is TGCAGTGCTGAGTCCCAGTCAGACGAGCAGTTCTTC.

Worth noting for this clonotype: Being one base from a much bigger clone, this may be a read error. The rearrangement uses TRBV28 and TRBJ2-5; 7 bases line up with TRBD1. The trim removed 5 bases at V and 6 bases at J, leaving 9 bases unmatched. Germline CDR1 and CDR2: MDHEN and SYDVKM. This CDR3 is built from 14 residues. The CDR3 sequence is CASSEDRRKKTQYF. The CDR3 coding sequence is TGTGCCAGCAGTGAGGACAGGAGGAAAAAGACCCAGTACTTC.

This clonotype was counted many times. The chain joins TRBV20-1 to TRBJ2-3; 7 bases fit TRBD2. J lost 1 base, V lost 3 bases, and 10 bases had no gene match. This CDR3 region has 16 residues. Per germline, CDR1 DFQATT and CDR2 SNEGSKA (reference sequence). CDR3 DNA: TGCAGTGCTAGTCCCCTCAGAGCGGGGCGCACAGATACGCAGTATTTT. It codes for CSASPLRAGRTDTQYF.

In its sample, this clonotype was seen once. Possible read error: a much larger clone is one base away. The rearrangement joins TRBV20-1 to TRBJ2-7; D unclear. V was shortened by 5 bases and J by 3 bases, with 14 bases between the two germline ends. CDR3 size: 13 residues. Germline CDR1 DFQATT, CDR2 SNEGSKA (reference sequence). The CDR3 region is CSASGRIDYEQYF. DNA for the CDR3: TGCAGTGCTTCCGGACGGATAGACTACGAGCAGTACTTC.

There are many counts of this clonotype. V gene TRBV29-1 combines with J gene TRBJ2-5, with a weak D call TRBD1 (5 bases). The CDR3 has 12 amino acids. V was clipped by 3 bases and J by 3 bases, with 8 bases between them. Germline V CDR1 and CDR2: SQVTM, ANQGSEA. CDR3 residues: CSVDQGKETQYF. The CDR3 DNA sequence: TGCAGCGTTGATCAGGGAAAAGAGACCCAGTACTTC.

This clonotype has ten or more counts. This rearrangement joins TRBV7-9 to TRBJ2-7; 11 bases fit TRBD2. J was trimmed by 4 bases and V by 4 bases; bases with no gene match: 3. This CDR3 spans 14 amino acids. Germline lookup yields CDR1 SEHNR and CDR2 FQNEAQ (reference sequence). The CDR3, as DNA: TGTGCCAGCAGCTCTAGCGGGAGGTCGTACGAGCAGTACTTC. It codes for CASSSSGRSYEQYF. The whole variable domain, remainder taken from reference TRBV7-9 and TRBJ2-7, is DTGVSQNPRHKITKRGQNVTFRCDPISEHNRLYWYRQTLGQGPEFLTYFQNEAQLEKSRLLSDRFSAERPKGSFSTLEIQRTEQGDSAMYLCASSSSGRSYEQYFGPGTRLTVT.

The CDR3 loop reads CASSVRDKQYF. The CDR3 nucleotides are TGTGCCAGCAGTGTCCGGGATAAGCAGTACTTC. V gene TRBV28 combines with J gene TRBJ2-7; a possible D gene is TRBD2 (5 bases). The germline V and J ends were trimmed by 5 bases and 8 bases, with 10 bases remaining between them. CDR3 length equals 11 residues. The V gene's germline CDR1 is MDHEN and CDR2 SYDVKM.

This clonotype was found many times. The chain carries TRBV28 and TRBJ2-7; possibly TRBD2 for D (6 bases). CDR1 MDHEN and CDR2 SYDVKM come from the germline V gene. The V gene lost 6 bases and the J gene lost 9 bases, with 21 bases spanning the gap. The CDR3 sequence is 14 residues long. In DNA, the CDR3 is TGTGCCAGCAGCCATCCGGGAGCGACTATACGGCAGTACTTC. This codes for CASSHPGATIRQYF.